These 19 T cell receptor beta chains were sequenced from one sample in a study of CD8 T cells in ankylosing spondylitis. TCRdb fed the 5' RACE reads into MiXCR, producing one record per CDR3 protein. The sample includes some 240,000 distinct CDR3 sequences, 18% of them seen just once. Sequencing used blood, either unsorted or a sorted T cell fraction (not recorded which). These TCRs come from a male donor with ankylosing spondylitis or in good health (not recorded which).

The J gene is TRBJ1-1, the V gene TRBV6-1, with TRBD1 matching 8 bases. Germline lookup yields CDR1 MNHNS and CDR2 SASEGT. V shed 4 bases, J shed 5 bases, and the junction held 9 bases outside the gene matches. CDR3 length equals 15 residues. The CDR3 is CASSGPGQGRTEAFF. Written as DNA, the CDR3 is TGTGCCAGCAGTGGGCCTGGACAGGGCCGTACTGAAGCTTTCTTT.

J is TRBJ1-1 and V is TRBV5-1; TRBD1 matches at 9 bases. The germline gives CDR1 SGHRS, CDR2 YFSETQ. J was trimmed by 7 bases and V by 4 bases; bases with no gene match: 8. The CDR3 is made up of 14 amino acids. CDR3 DNA: TGCGCCAGCAGCCGAACGACAGGGGGAGGTGAAGCTTTCTTT. Residues: CASSRTTGGGEAFF.

In this sample, this clonotype turned up a few times. The DNA of the CDR3 is TGTGCCAGCAGCTTCTGGGCAGGGGTCCAAGAGACCCAGTACTTC. Protein sequence: CASSFWAGVQETQYF. The chain carries TRBV11-2 and TRBJ2-5, with TRBD1 as a possible D gene (6 bases). The CDR3 is 15 amino acids. Germline V gives CDR1 SGHAT, CDR2 FQNNGV. With 3 bases removed from V and 1 base from J, the gap between germline ends came to 12 bases.

The gene calls are TRBV27 and TRBJ2-1; 10 bases fit TRBD1. Germline values: CDR1 MNHEY, CDR2 SMNVEV (reference sequence). V was clipped by 5 bases and J by 8 bases; unmatched bases: 15. The CDR3 sequence is 17 residues long. The CDR3 nucleotides read TGTGCCAGCAGTCCCCTCGACGCGGGACAGGGGTTCCATGAGCAGTTCTTC. It encodes CASSPLDAGQGFHEQFF.

This clonotype was seen at least ten times. This chain uses TRBV19 with TRBJ2-4; D remains ambiguous. The V end lost 5 bases, the J end lost 8 bases, and 7 bases lay between the germline ends. The CDR3 is 11 residues long. Germline loops: CDR1 LNHDA, CDR2 SQIVND (reference sequence). The CDR3 region is CASSSGDIQYF. The DNA for the CDR3 is TGTGCCAGTAGTTCCGGAGACATTCAGTACTTC.

V gene TRBV12-3 or TRBV12-4 combines with J gene TRBJ2-7; weak D call: TRBD1 (6 bases). The ends were cut back, 7 bases at V and 1 base at J, with 14 bases in the middle. This CDR3 has 14 amino acids. The CDR3 protein is CASKITGLSYEQYF. CDR3 nucleotide sequence: TGTGCCAGCAAGATAACAGGGTTATCCTACGAGCAGTACTTC.

Ten or more counts support this clonotype. This rearrangement joins TRBV20-1 to TRBJ2-7; the D is unclear. The CDR3 has 13 amino acids. Germline-derived CDR1 and CDR2 are DFQATT and SNEGSKA (reference sequence). V was shortened by 0 bases and J by 3 bases, with 9 bases between the two germline ends. This CDR3 is CSARDRNNYEQYF. The CDR3 nucleotides read TGCAGTGCTAGAGATAGGAACAACTACGAGCAGTACTTC.

This clonotype turned up a few times. This rearrangement joins TRBV27 to TRBJ1-2, with unresolved D. The CDR3 runs to 13 residues. Deletions cut 6 bases from V and 2 bases from J, with 10 bases between. Germline V gene data show CDR1 as MNHEY and CDR2 as SMNVEV (reference sequence). The CDR3, as DNA: TGTGCCAGCAGAATGACGGAGAACTATGGCTACACCTTC. Its translation: CASRMTENYGYTF.

In this sample, this clonotype turned up a few times. The J gene is TRBJ2-7, the V gene TRBV20-1; maybe TRBD2 (6 bases). Germline V CDR1 and CDR2: DFQATT, SNEGSKA (reference sequence). The CDR3 length is 15 residues. V was shortened by 3 bases and J by 3 bases, with 18 bases between the two germline ends. Here the CDR3 reads CSASPSSGLFYEQYF. Here the CDR3 DNA reads TGCAGTGCTAGCCCGAGTTCGGGACTTTTCTACGAGCAGTACTTC.

This chain uses TRBV14 with TRBJ2-7, with D perhaps TRBD1 (6 bases). The germline CDR1 and CDR2 sequences are SGHDN and FVKESK. Trimming removed 2 bases at V and 3 bases at J, with 11 bases between. The CDR3 is 14 amino acids. CDR3 sequence reads: CASSQSGRGYEQYF. In nucleotides, the CDR3 is TGTGCCAGCAGCCAAAGTGGCAGGGGCTACGAGCAGTACTTC.

This clonotype was detected many times. This chain links TRBV29-1 with TRBJ2-5, with TRBD2 identical over 10 bases. CDR3 length: 15 residues. V lost 6 bases to trimming and J lost 9 bases; unmatched junction nucleotides: 16. CDR1 is SQVTM, CDR2 ANQGSEA, per germline. CDR3 protein: CSVPKELAGPGAQYF. CDR3 bases: TGCAGCGTCCCGAAGGAACTAGCGGGACCCGGGGCCCAGTACTTC.

The V gene is TRBV27, the J gene TRBJ2-2; D uncertain. Germline CDR1 reads MNHEY; CDR2 reads SMNVEV (reference sequence). The CDR3 has 14 residues. V dropped 2 bases and J dropped 0 bases, with 4 bases sitting between them. CDR3 amino acids: CASSLGTNTGELFF. Written as DNA, the CDR3 is TGTGCCAGCAGTTTAGGGACGAACACCGGGGAGCTGTTTTTT.

This clonotype has a handful of counts. V usage is TRBV29-1 and J usage is TRBJ1-4; no firm D call. V lost 7 bases and J 6 bases, leaving 15 bases between the germline ends. Per germline, CDR1 SQVTM and CDR2 ANQGSEA. This CDR3 is built from 13 residues. The CDR3 nucleotides are TGCAGCGGCGTCCTCCAAGACCATGAAAAACTGTTTTTT. It is translated as CSGVLQDHEKLFF.

V usage is TRBV11-2 and J usage is TRBJ2-1, with 16 bases that match TRBD2. Germline lookup yields CDR1 SGHAT and CDR2 FQNNGV. This CDR3 is built from 17 residues. With V trimmed by 4 bases and J by 6 bases, 6 bases remained unmatched. The CDR3: CASSSGLAGGPLNEQFF. In nucleotides, the CDR3 is TGTGCCAGCAGCTCGGGACTAGCGGGAGGGCCCCTCAATGAGCAGTTCTTC.

This clonotype was picked up a small number of times. This chain uses TRBV20-1 with TRBJ2-3, with no clear D. Germline loops: CDR1 DFQATT, CDR2 SNEGSKA (reference sequence). Trimming pared 0 bases from V and 0 bases from J, leaving 10 bases between. The CDR3 covers 15 residues. DNA for the CDR3: TGCAGTGCTAGAGATGGGCGGACCAGCACAGATACGCAGTATTTT. Protein product: CSARDGRTSTDTQYF.

V is TRBV5-1 and J is TRBJ1-1; D gene uncertain. V dropped 4 bases and J dropped 3 bases, with 10 bases sitting between them. Germline V gives CDR1 SGHRS, CDR2 YFSETQ. This CDR3 is built from 13 residues. The CDR3 loop is CASSPEMDTEAFF. The DNA of the CDR3 is TGCGCCAGCAGCCCCGAGATGGACACTGAAGCTTTCTTT.

This rearrangement joins TRBV11-2 to TRBJ2-2; TRBD1 is a possible D gene (6 bases). Germline lookup yields CDR1 SGHAT and CDR2 FQNNGV. Trimming shortened V by 1 base and J by 8 bases, and 11 bases separated the two germline ends. This CDR3 has 14 residues. CDR3 sequence reads: CASSLGPGEGELFF. CDR3 DNA: TGTGCCAGCAGCTTAGGTCCAGGGGAGGGGGAGCTGTTTTTT.

This clonotype was counted a few times. The V and J genes are TRBV18 and TRBJ2-3; D is perhaps TRBD1 (6 bases). The CDR3 sequence is 19 residues long. Trimming took off 2 bases at V and 0 bases at J, with 21 bases between the two ends. CDR1 is KGHSH, CDR2 LQKENI, per germline. The CDR3 is CASSPVLIADSDSTDTQYF. The CDR3 DNA reads as TGTGCCAGCTCACCAGTTTTAATCGCGGACAGTGATAGCACAGATACGCAGTATTTT. The complete variable domain, with remaining parts taken from reference TRBV18 and TRBJ2-3, reads NAGVMQNPRHLVRRRGQEARLRCSPMKGHSHVYWYRQLPEEGLKFMVYLQKENIIDESGMPKERFSAEFPKEGPSILRIQQVVRGDSAAYFCASSPVLIADSDSTDTQYFGPGTRLTVL.

This clonotype has only a few counts. The chain combines TRBV5-5 with TRBJ2-7; D is undetermined. V was pared by 0 bases and J by 4 bases, with 14 bases between. Germline V gene sequence: CDR1 SGHKS, CDR2 YYEKEE (reference sequence). CDR3 length equals 15 residues. The CDR3 region is CASSLEGPLSYEQYF. CDR3 sequence (DNA): TGTGCCAGCAGCTTGGAGGGTCCCTTGAGTTACGAGCAGTACTTC.